Following are 29 T cell receptor beta chains from one sample sequenced in a study of T-cell memory formation after mild COVID-19 listed by TCRdb under 2021. Library creation used 5' RACE. The data were produced on an Illumina NovaSeq 6000. Through fastp at Q25 and MiXCR, TCRdb rebuilt clones from the public reads, retaining in-frame beta chains. Merged by CDR3 protein, the rows form single entries marked with the most common genes and DNA. This sample is represented by roughly 600,000 distinct CDR3 sequences; around 17% of them were singletons. More than 10% of the sample belongs to the ten largest clones. Material: PBMCs or a T cell subset sorted from them (not recorded which). These receptors were taken from an adult woman who had mild COVID-19 (a few samples of this study predate the infection). The sample titles of this study are shuffled in the database, so cell type and time point are left out; the donor was told from shared clones.

This chain links TRBV23-1 with TRBJ1-5; D remains ambiguous. TRBV23-1 is an ORF, and what it does is uncertain. This CDR3 contains 13 residues. V lost 0 bases to trimming and J lost 9 bases, with 9 bases between them. This chain's CDR3 is CASSQSASRPQHF. DNA of the CDR3: TGCGCCAGCAGTCAATCGGCTTCTCGGCCCCAGCATTTT.

The chain is built from TRBV4-1 and TRBJ2-7; perhaps TRBD2 as D (6 bases). Between the trimmed V and J ends, which lost 4 bases and 7 bases, there was a span of 17 bases. Germline values: CDR1 MGHRA, CDR2 YSYEKL. This CDR3 region has 14 residues. In DNA form, the CDR3 reads TGCGCCAGCAGCCCCCCTCCCGGGGGTGGGGAGCAGTACTTC. Its protein is CASSPPPGGGEQYF.

The genes are TRBV19 and TRBJ2-7; D is perhaps TRBD2 (5 bases). This CDR3 region has 13 residues. V gave up 3 bases and J gave up 6 bases, with 12 bases separating them. From germline, CDR1 is LNHDA and CDR2 SQIVND (reference sequence). Written as DNA, the CDR3 is TGTGCCAGTAGTATGAACAGTGGACTCGAGCAGTACTTC. As protein: CASSMNSGLEQYF.

V usage is TRBV4-3 and J usage is TRBJ2-5; 9 bases line up with TRBD2. This CDR3 has 19 residues. J gave up 5 bases and V 0 bases, and 16 bases lay outside the gene matches. Germline V gene sequence: CDR1 LGHNA, CDR2 YSLEER. In nucleotides, the CDR3 is TGCGCCAGCAGCCAAGACGGGGACTGGCGGGAGGGCCGTGGGGAGACCCAGTACTTC. Protein sequence: CASSQDGDWREGRGETQYF.

This clonotype was picked up many times. This chain uses TRBV20-1 with TRBJ2-3, with TRBD1 as a possible D gene (6 bases). Germline CDR1 DFQATT, CDR2 SNEGSKA (reference sequence). The CDR3 runs to 13 residues. Trimming stripped 6 bases from V and 6 bases from J, with 16 bases between. CDR3 loop: CSAKNQGIDTQYF. For the CDR3, the DNA is TGCAGTGCAAAAAATCAGGGGATCGATACGCAGTATTTT.

The chain links TRBV12-3 or TRBV12-4 to TRBJ2-7, with D perhaps assigned TRBD1 or TRBD2 (5 bases each). CDR3 length: 15 residues. V lost 7 bases and J lost 2, with 18 bases in between. CDR3: CASKLMWGPTYEQYF. Here the CDR3 DNA reads TGTGCCAGCAAACTAATGTGGGGACCGACCTACGAGCAGTACTTC.

This chain connects TRBV29-1 to TRBJ2-7; D gene unclear. Trimming cost V 0 bases and J 1 base, with 10 bases left between them. Germline V gene sequence: CDR1 SQVTM, CDR2 ANQGSEA. The CDR3 is 14 residues long. This CDR3 is CSVEDPRASYEQYF. For the CDR3, the DNA is TGCAGCGTTGAAGACCCCAGAGCGTCCTACGAGCAGTACTTC.

This clonotype has a handful of counts. The genes are TRBV12-3 or TRBV12-4 and TRBJ2-7; D possibly corresponds to TRBD1 (6 bases). The V and J ends lost 3 bases and 7 bases respectively, with 19 bases between them. CDR3 size: 15 residues. For the CDR3, the DNA is TGTGCCAGCAGTTTGGGGGCCGCCCGGACGAGTGAGCAGTACTTC. Translating gives CASSLGAARTSEQYF.

This clonotype has just a few counts. The chain links TRBV5-5 to TRBJ2-2, with 9 bases lining up with TRBD1. With V trimmed by 0 bases and J by 2 bases, 5 bases remained unmatched. Germline-derived CDR1 and CDR2 are SGHKS and YYEKEE (reference sequence). The CDR3 consists of 17 residues. The chain's CDR3 is CASSLDRGRENTGELFF. The CDR3 region has the DNA TGTGCCAGCAGCTTGGACAGGGGGCGGGAAAACACCGGGGAGCTGTTTTTT.

This clonotype was counted between two and nine times. This chain links TRBV7-8 with TRBJ1-5; D is ambiguous. With 1 base removed from V and 0 bases from J, the gap between germline ends came to 10 bases. This CDR3 comprises 16 residues. The germline V gene has CDR1 SGHVS and CDR2 FQNEAQ. CDR3 protein: CASSLESPYSNQPQHF. DNA for the CDR3: TGTGCCAGCAGCTTAGAGTCACCGTATAGCAATCAGCCCCAGCATTTT.

This chain joins TRBV13 and TRBJ1-1; D possibly corresponds to TRBD1 (6 bases). The germline V and J ends were trimmed by 0 bases and 0 bases, with 14 bases remaining between them. There are 17 residues in the CDR3. CDR1 is PRHDT, CDR2 FYEKMQ, per germline (reference sequence). Written as DNA, the CDR3 is TGTGCCAGCAGCTTAGGCCCCGGACAGAGGATGAACACTGAAGCTTTCTTT. Protein product: CASSLGPGQRMNTEAFF.

This clonotype was recorded a few times. The chain employs TRBV20-1 and TRBJ2-1; the match to TRBD2 covers 10 bases. Unmatched junction bases numbered 4, after V lost 5 bases and J lost 0 bases. The CDR3 is 15 residues long. The V gene's germline CDR1 is DFQATT and CDR2 SNEGSKA (reference sequence). CDR3 sequence reads: CSAGLAADSYNEQFF. Here the CDR3 DNA reads TGCAGTGCTGGACTAGCGGCTGACTCCTACAATGAGCAGTTCTTC.

In its sample, this clonotype was seen a few times. CDR3 in amino acids: CATRGGTEQYF. Here the CDR3 DNA reads TGTGCCACCCGTGGGGGGACAGAGCAGTACTTC. V and J are TRBV7-9 and TRBJ2-7; the D call may be TRBD1 or TRBD2 (6 bases each). V was clipped by 10 bases and J by 7 bases, with 14 bases between them. Germline lookup yields CDR1 SEHNR and CDR2 FQNEAQ (reference sequence). This CDR3 is 11 amino acids long.

The V and J genes are TRBV4-3 and TRBJ2-7; 14 bases match TRBD2. The CDR3 has 18 residues. Trimming at V came to 5 bases and at J to 7 bases, leaving 16 bases not matched to a gene. Germline V gene sequence: CDR1 LGHNA, CDR2 YSLEER. The CDR3 protein is CASSDITGTSGRGAEQYF. The CDR3 DNA follows: TGCGCCAGCAGCGACATAACCGGGACTAGCGGGAGAGGAGCTGAGCAGTACTTC.

This clonotype appeared a few times. CDR3 sequence reads: CASMSTEAFF. CDR3 sequence (DNA): TGTGCCAGCATGAGCACTGAAGCTTTCTTT. The chain carries TRBV12-3 or TRBV12-4 and TRBJ1-1; D ambiguous. The CDR3 is made up of 10 amino acids. V was shortened by 7 bases and J by 4 bases, with 4 bases between the two germline ends.

This sequence joins TRBV20-1 and TRBJ2-3; a possible D gene is TRBD2 (6 bases). The CDR3 spans 15 residues. Per the germline V gene, CDR1 is DFQATT and CDR2 is SNEGSKA (reference sequence). Trimming shortened V by 0 bases and J by 5 bases, and 15 bases separated the two germline ends. CDR3 loop: CSARDSGREVDTQYF. The CDR3 nucleotides are TGCAGTGCTAGAGATTCGGGCAGGGAGGTAGATACGCAGTATTTT.

V gene TRBV12-3 or TRBV12-4 combines with J gene TRBJ2-1; D may be TRBD1 or TRBD2 (5 bases each). With 6 bases removed from V and 7 bases from J, the gap between germline ends came to 16 bases. There are 14 residues in the CDR3. DNA of the CDR3: TGTGCCAGCAGAAAGACGTCGGGGCTAAATGAGCAGTTCTTC. The encoded protein is CASRKTSGLNEQFF.

There are a few counts of this clonotype. V usage is TRBV3-1 and J usage is TRBJ2-1; 8 bases line up with TRBD2. CDR3 length: 12 residues. The V gene end was trimmed by 4 bases and the J gene end by 15 bases; junction bases not matched to a gene: 8. CDR1 and CDR2 from the germline V gene are LGHDT and YNNKEL (reference sequence). In nucleotides, the CDR3 is TGTGCCAGCAGCCGGCAAAGCGGGGGCTGGTTCTTC. This sequence encodes CASSRQSGGWFF.

The chain carries TRBV30 and TRBJ2-2; D is undetermined. V was trimmed by 2 bases and J by 3 bases, leaving 10 bases between them. The CDR3 has 14 residues. Germline CDR1 GTSNPN, CDR2 SVGIG (reference sequence). In nucleotides, the CDR3 is TGTGCCTGGAGTTCTGTGTTGGACACCGGGGAGCTGTTTTTT. Residues: CAWSSVLDTGELFF.

The chain couples TRBV24-1 to TRBJ2-1, with TRBD2 identical over 9 bases. V was pared by 3 bases and J by 0 bases, with 5 bases of the junction left unmatched. This CDR3 region has 17 residues. Germline CDR1 KGHDR, CDR2 SFDVKD. The CDR3 spells CATSDLAGGASYNEQFF. In DNA form, the CDR3 reads TGTGCCACCAGTGATCTCGCGGGGGGGGCCTCCTACAATGAGCAGTTCTTC.

The chain employs TRBV7-8 and TRBJ2-6, with TRBD1 matching 8 bases. CDR3 length equals 16 residues. Germline V gene sequence: CDR1 SGHVS, CDR2 FQNEAQ. The junction had 11 bases not matched to a gene; V was cut back by 10 bases and J by 3 bases. CDR3 nucleotides: TGTGCCACCGGGAACAGGGGGAGAGGTGGGGCCAACGTCCTGACTTTC. As protein: CATGNRGRGGANVLTF.

This clonotype was counted only a few times. This chain links TRBV20-1 with TRBJ2-1; maybe TRBD2 (5 bases). Looked up from germline, CDR1 is DFQATT and CDR2 is SNEGSKA (reference sequence). The CDR3 has 16 residues. V lost 5 bases and J lost 0, with 17 bases in between. The CDR3 sequence: CSAARGRSSSYNEQFF. The CDR3 DNA is TGCAGTGCTGCCCGAGGGCGATCAAGCTCCTACAATGAGCAGTTCTTC.

The genes are TRBV4-3 and TRBJ2-1; D possibly matches TRBD1 or TRBD2 (5 bases each). V shed 2 bases and J shed 8 bases, with 13 bases lying between them. The CDR3 length is 14 residues. Germline CDR1 is LGHNA and CDR2 is YSLEER. This chain's CDR3 is CASSQYKMGDEQFF. DNA for the CDR3: TGCGCCAGCAGCCAATATAAGATGGGGGATGAGCAGTTCTTC.

J is TRBJ2-7 and V is TRBV5-1, with TRBD2 matching 7 bases. The germline V gene encodes CDR1 SGHRS and CDR2 YFSETQ. The length of the CDR3 is 15 residues. Trimming at V came to 6 bases and at J to 0 bases, leaving 9 bases not matched to a gene. For the CDR3, the DNA is TGCGCCAGCACCCCGGGGGGAGCCCCCTCCTACGAGCAGTACTTC. Its protein product is CASTPGGAPSYEQYF.

Only a few counts were recorded for this clonotype. This chain uses TRBV5-1 with TRBJ1-3, with D tentatively TRBD1 (6 bases). V dropped 4 bases and J dropped 2 bases, with 13 bases sitting between them. Germline loops: CDR1 SGHRS, CDR2 YFSETQ. CDR3 length: 15 amino acids. The CDR3 reads CASSAIDRPGNTIYF. The CDR3 DNA reads TGCGCCAGCAGCGCTATAGACAGGCCTGGAAACACCATATATTTT.

This clonotype was observed a handful of times. The chain uses TRBV7-4 and TRBJ1-6; D might be TRBD1 (6 bases). The germline CDR1 and CDR2 sequences are SGHVT and SQSDAQ. This CDR3 contains 12 residues. Trimming removed 5 bases from V and 14 bases from J, with 13 bases in between. In DNA, the CDR3 is TGTGCCAGCAGCCCAAGGGGGGCGTCCCTCCACTTT. Translated: CASSPRGASLHF.

This clonotype came up many times. The gene calls are TRBV29-1 and TRBJ2-7, with 10 bases identical to TRBD1. V was pared by 0 bases and J by 5 bases, with 7 bases of the junction left unmatched. Per the germline V gene, CDR1 is SQVTM and CDR2 is ANQGSEA. The CDR3 is 15 residues long. The CDR3 protein is CSVEDPGQGRHEQYF. The CDR3 region has the DNA TGCAGCGTTGAAGATCCGGGACAGGGGCGACACGAGCAGTACTTC.

V and J are TRBV30 and TRBJ1-3, with a tentative D call TRBD1 (6 bases). CDR3 length equals 12 residues. Germline-derived CDR1 and CDR2 are GTSNPN and SVGIG (reference sequence). Trimming stripped 5 bases from V and 4 bases from J, with 9 bases between. CDR3 in amino acids: CAWGQLGNTIYF. The CDR3 coding sequence is TGTGCCTGGGGACAGTTGGGAAACACCATATATTTT.

The chain links TRBV3-1 to TRBJ2-1, with 7 bases lining up with TRBD2. There are 18 residues in the CDR3. Trimming cost V 5 bases and J 0 bases; bases outside gene matches: 13. Germline CDR1 is LGHDT and CDR2 is YNNKEL (reference sequence). The CDR3 here is CASSNRIPSGSSYNEQFF. The CDR3 nucleotides are TGTGCCAGCAGCAACCGTATCCCTAGCGGTAGCTCCTACAATGAGCAGTTCTTC.